This T cell receptor (beta chain) originates from a study of T cell repertoires and HLA-DP antigens. Data came from immunoSEQ multiplex PCR; TCRdb stores just in-frame clones and leaves some out. The table has over 100,000 clones, approximately 92% seen once. CD4+ T cells were isolated untouched, about 98% pure. On this clone: Its antigen remains unknown.

V was clipped by 1 base and J by 3 bases, with 10 bases between them. CDR1 is SGHNT, CDR2 YENEEA, per germline. CDR3 size: 15 residues. This receptor was identified in a woman aged 18-35 years in good health and CMV-seronegative. The chain recombines TRBV11-3 with TRBJ2-1; unclear D gene. What was sequenced was CD4+ T cells from PBMCs. CDR3 DNA sequence: TGTGCCAGCAGCTTAGGGAACAACCTCTACAATGAGCAGTTCTTC. This encodes CASSLGNNLYNEQFF. Variable domain in full (rest from reference TRBV11-3 and TRBJ2-1): EAGVVQSPRYKIIEKKQPVAFWCNPISGHNTLYWYLQNLGQGPELLIRYENEEAVDDSQLPKDRFSAERLKGVDSTLKIQPAELGDSAVYLCASSLGNNLYNEQFFGPGTRLTVL.